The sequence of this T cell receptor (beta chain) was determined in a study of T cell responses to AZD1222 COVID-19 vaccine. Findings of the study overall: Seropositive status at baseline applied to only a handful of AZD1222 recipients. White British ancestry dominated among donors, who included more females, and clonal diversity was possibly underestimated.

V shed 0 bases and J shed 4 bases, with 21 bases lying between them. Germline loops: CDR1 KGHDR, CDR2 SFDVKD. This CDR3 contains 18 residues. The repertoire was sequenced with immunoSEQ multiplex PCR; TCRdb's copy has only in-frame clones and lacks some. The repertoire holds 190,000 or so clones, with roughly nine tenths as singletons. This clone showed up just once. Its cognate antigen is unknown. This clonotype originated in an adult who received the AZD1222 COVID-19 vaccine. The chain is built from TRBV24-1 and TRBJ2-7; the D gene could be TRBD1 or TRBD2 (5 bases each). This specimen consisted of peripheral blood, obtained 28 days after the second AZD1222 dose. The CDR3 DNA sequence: TGTGCCACCAGTGATTTGCCGGTGCTACCGGGACGGATGTACGAGCAGTACTTC. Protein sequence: CATSDLPVLPGRMYEQYF.